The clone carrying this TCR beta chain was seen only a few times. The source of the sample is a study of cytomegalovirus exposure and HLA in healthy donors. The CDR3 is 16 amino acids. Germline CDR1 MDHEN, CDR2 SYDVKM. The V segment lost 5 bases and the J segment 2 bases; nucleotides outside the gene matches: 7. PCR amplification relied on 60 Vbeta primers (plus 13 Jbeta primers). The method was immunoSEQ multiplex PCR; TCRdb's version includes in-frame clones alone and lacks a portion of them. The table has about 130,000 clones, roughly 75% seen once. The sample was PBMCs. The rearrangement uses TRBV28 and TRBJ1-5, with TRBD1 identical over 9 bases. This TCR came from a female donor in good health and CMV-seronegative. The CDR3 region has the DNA TGTGCCAGCAGTATGCACAGGGGGCTCGGCAATCAGCCCCAGCATTTT. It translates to CASSMHRGLGNQPQHF. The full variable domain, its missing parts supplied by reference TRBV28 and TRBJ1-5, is DVKVTQSSRYLVKRTGEKVFLECVQDMDHENMFWYRQDPGLGLRLIYFSYDVKMKEKGDIPEGYSVSREKKERFSLILESASTNQTSMYLCASSMHRGLGNQPQHFGDGTRLSIL.